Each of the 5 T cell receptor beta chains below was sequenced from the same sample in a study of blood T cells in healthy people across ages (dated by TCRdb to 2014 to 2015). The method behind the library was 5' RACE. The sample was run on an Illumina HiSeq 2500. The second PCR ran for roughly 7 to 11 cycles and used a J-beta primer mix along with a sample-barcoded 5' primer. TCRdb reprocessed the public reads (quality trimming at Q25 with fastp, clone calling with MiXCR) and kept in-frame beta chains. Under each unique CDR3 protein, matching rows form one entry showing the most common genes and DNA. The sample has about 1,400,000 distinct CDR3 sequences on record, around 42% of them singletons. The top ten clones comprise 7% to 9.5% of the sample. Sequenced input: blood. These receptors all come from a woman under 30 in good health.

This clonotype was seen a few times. The CDR3 loop reads CSVPHGGGYTF. CDR3 DNA: TGCAGCGTTCCACACGGGGGTGGCTACACCTTC. The chain joins TRBV29-1 to TRBJ1-2; D perhaps matches TRBD1 (5 bases). The CDR3 consists of 11 residues. Germline CDR1 is SQVTM and CDR2 is ANQGSEA. V was clipped by 5 bases and J by 7 bases, with 11 bases between them.

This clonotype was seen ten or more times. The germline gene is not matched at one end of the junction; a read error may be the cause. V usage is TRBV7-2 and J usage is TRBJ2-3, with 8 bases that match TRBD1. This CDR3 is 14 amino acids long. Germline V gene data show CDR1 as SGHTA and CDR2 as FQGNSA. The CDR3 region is CASSSDRATDTQYF. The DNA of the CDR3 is TGCGCCAGCAGCTCGGACAGGGCCACAGATACGCAGTATTTT.

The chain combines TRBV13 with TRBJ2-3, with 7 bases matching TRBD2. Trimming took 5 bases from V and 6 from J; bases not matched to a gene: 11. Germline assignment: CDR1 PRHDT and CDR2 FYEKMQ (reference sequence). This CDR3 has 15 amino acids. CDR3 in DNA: TGTGCCAGCAGCCTTCCGGGGGGAGGCGACGATACGCAGTATTTT. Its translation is CASSLPGGGDDTQYF. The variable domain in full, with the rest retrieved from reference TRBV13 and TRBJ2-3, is AAGVIQSPRHLIKEKRETATLKCYPIPRHDTVYWYQQGPGQDPQFLISFYEKMQSDKGSIPDRFSAQQFSDYHSELNMSSLELGDSALYFCASSLPGGGDDTQYFGPGTRLTVL.

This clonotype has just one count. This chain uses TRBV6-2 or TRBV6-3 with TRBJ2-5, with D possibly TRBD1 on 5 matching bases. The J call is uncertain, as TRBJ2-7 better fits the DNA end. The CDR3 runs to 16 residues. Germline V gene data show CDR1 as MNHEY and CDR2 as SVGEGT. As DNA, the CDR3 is TGTGCCAGCAGTTACCCCGAAGGGGTTACCAGAAACGAGCAGTACTTC. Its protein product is CASSYPEGVTRNEQYF.

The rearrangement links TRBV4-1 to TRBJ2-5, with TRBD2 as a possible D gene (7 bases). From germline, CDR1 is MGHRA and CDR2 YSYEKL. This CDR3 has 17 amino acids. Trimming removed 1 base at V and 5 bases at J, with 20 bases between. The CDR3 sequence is CASSQVMWGGGDETQYF. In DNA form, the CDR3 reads TGCGCCAGCAGCCAAGTTATGTGGGGCGGGGGCGACGAGACCCAGTACTTC.